Sequencing of this T cell receptor beta chain was carried out in a study of Graves' ophthalmopathy and Graves' hyperthyroidism. Overall study findings and caveats: Blood repertoires reportedly contained most expanded thyroid clonotypes above 0.001 frequency.

TCR beta CDR3 regions were amplified from RNA transcripts. RT-PCR with HTBI primers came first, then second-round multiplex PCR. TCRdb processed the multiplex PCR reads anew with MiXCR; each CDR3 protein has one entry. This table holds under 400,000 distinct CDR3 sequences, roughly 16% found once. This clonotype was observed at least ten times. Antigen specificity is unknown. The PBMCs were taken from more than 8 ml of fresh peripheral blood. Sequenced: peripheral blood. The clonotype originates from an adult man with Graves' ophthalmopathy.

CDR3 loop: CASTQLAGGQETQYF. DNA of the CDR3: TGTGCCAGCACTCAACTAGCGGGGGGCCAAGAGACCCAGTACTTC. The chain couples TRBV6-2 or TRBV6-3 to TRBJ2-5; 12 bases are a match to TRBD2. Germline CDR1 and CDR2: MNHEY and SVGEGT. CDR3 length: 15 amino acids. V gave up 7 bases and J gave up 1 base; unmatched junction bases: 4.